The next 24 T cell receptor beta chains were all read from a single sample in a study of T cells of healthy individuals (dated by TCRdb to 2017 to 2018). Libraries were prepared through 5' RACE. Sequencing was carried out with an Illumina MiSeq. TCRdb reanalyzed the raw reads on its own, using fastp at Q25 for trimming and MiXCR for clone calling, and kept in-frame beta chains. Duplicate CDR3 protein sequences are folded into a single record with the most common DNA and genes. The table for this sample lists 38,000 or so distinct CDR3 sequences; 4% to 5% of them were counted only once. Over 9% of the sample rests with the top ten. Receptor source: a human donor in good health.

This clonotype is medium-sized. The chain combines TRBV6-4 with TRBJ2-2; a possible D gene is TRBD2 (6 bases). CDR1 is MRHNA, CDR2 SNTAGT, per germline. With 0 bases removed from V and 1 base from J, the gap between germline ends came to 6 bases. This CDR3 has 15 amino acids. CDR3 in DNA: TGTGCCAGCAGTGACTCAGCGGGGAACACCGGGGAGCTGTTTTTT. It codes for CASSDSAGNTGELFF.

This clonotype was observed many times. This chain's CDR3 is CSARVPAGGPDTQYF. DNA of the CDR3: TGCAGTGCTAGAGTGCCAGCGGGAGGACCAGATACGCAGTATTTT. V gene TRBV20-1 combines with J gene TRBJ2-3, with 9 bases aligning to TRBD2. Losses at the gene ends were 1 base for V and 4 bases for J; bases not matched to a gene: 6. This CDR3 has 15 residues. CDR1 is DFQATT, CDR2 SNEGSKA, per germline (reference sequence).

This clonotype was observed a few times. The genes are TRBV7-2 and TRBJ2-1; 9 bases match TRBD2. Germline V gives CDR1 SGHTA, CDR2 FQGNSA. The V segment lost 6 bases and the J segment 1 base; nucleotides outside the gene matches: 10. This CDR3 comprises 17 residues. CDR3 protein: CASRARALAGSYNEQFF. DNA of the CDR3: TGTGCCAGCAGAGCCCGGGCGCTAGCGGGGTCCTACAATGAGCAGTTCTTC.

This clonotype was seen ten or more times. This sequence joins TRBV29-1 and TRBJ1-1, with D tentatively TRBD1 (5 bases). The V gene lost 7 bases and the J gene lost 7 bases, with 13 bases spanning the gap. Germline CDR1 and CDR2: SQVTM and ANQGSEA. CDR3 length: 11 residues. The CDR3 sequence is CSAVGTFEAFF. The CDR3 DNA sequence: TGCAGCGCTGTTGGGACGTTTGAAGCTTTCTTT. The variable domain in full, with the rest retrieved from reference TRBV29-1 and TRBJ1-1, is SAVISQKPSRDICQRGTSLTIQCQVDSQVTMMFWYRQQPGQSLTLIATANQGSEATYESGFVIDKFPISRPNLTFSTLTVSNMSPEDSSIYLCSAVGTFEAFFGQGTRLTVV.

This clonotype is categorized as medium-sized (0.01 to 0.1%). The genes are TRBV6-4 and TRBJ2-3, with 8 bases aligning to TRBD2. Germline V lookup: CDR1 MRHNA, CDR2 SNTAGT. The CDR3 consists of 15 residues. Losses at the gene ends were 3 bases for V and 2 bases for J; bases not matched to a gene: 4. For the CDR3, the DNA is TGTGCCAGCAGTGAAACTAGCGGTCCCACAGATACGCAGTATTTT. This codes for CASSETSGPTDTQYF.

This clonotype was seen repeatedly, ten times or more. The CDR3 nucleotides are TGCGCCAGCAGCCAAGGGCCCCGTGTGGAGCAGTACTTC. Its protein is CASSQGPRVEQYF. J is TRBJ2-7 and V is TRBV4-1; no firm D call. V shed 1 base and J shed 7 bases, with 11 bases lying between them. The V gene's germline CDR1 is MGHRA and CDR2 YSYEKL. This CDR3 has 13 residues.

In its sample, this clonotype ranks as medium-sized. The CDR3 DNA is TGTGCCAGCAGCTCCCCGACAGGGAAGCCCACAGATACGCAGTATTTT. Its translation: CASSSPTGKPTDTQYF. V and J are TRBV7-2 and TRBJ2-3, with 7 bases that match TRBD1. The germline V gene has CDR1 SGHTA and CDR2 FQGNSA. CDR3 size: 16 residues. V shed 4 bases, J shed 2 bases, and the junction held 9 bases outside the gene matches.

This clonotype was counted ten times or more. This rearrangement joins TRBV6-4 to TRBJ2-6, with D maybe TRBD1 (6 bases). Looked up from germline, CDR1 is MRHNA and CDR2 is SNTAGT. The CDR3 runs to 17 residues. Trimming stripped 5 bases from V and 0 bases from J, with 14 bases between. CDR3 residues: CASSQTGFRSGANVLTF. The DNA for the CDR3 is TGTGCCAGCAGTCAAACAGGGTTTCGCTCTGGGGCCAACGTCCTGACTTTC.

In this sample, this clonotype turned up a few times. The chain carries TRBV13 and TRBJ2-5; 7 nucleotides agree with TRBD1. Trimming took 5 bases from V and 5 from J; bases not matched to a gene: 8. The CDR3 spans 14 residues. Germline CDR1 PRHDT, CDR2 FYEKMQ (reference sequence). CDR3 region: CASSVTGQQETQYF. CDR3 sequence (DNA): TGTGCCAGCAGCGTCACGGGACAGCAGGAGACCCAGTACTTC.

The DNA of the CDR3 is TGTGCCAGCTCACTGAGGCCTAGCGGTAGCTCTGGGGCCAACGTCCTGACTTTC. Its translation is CASSLRPSGSSGANVLTF. The V call is TRBV18, the J call TRBJ2-6; 7 positions agree with TRBD2. CDR3 length: 18 residues. Germline loops: CDR1 KGHSH, CDR2 LQKENI. V shed 4 bases and J 0 bases; nucleotides not matched to a gene: 9.

This clonotype was observed at least ten times. The genes are TRBV25-1 and TRBJ1-2; a weak D match, TRBD1 (6 bases). The V end was cut by 7 bases, the J end by 5 bases, with 11 bases between. The CDR3 contains 12 residues. Germline-derived CDR1 and CDR2 are MGHDK and SYGVNS. The CDR3: CASMRQGYGYTF. The CDR3 nucleotides read TGTGCCAGCATGCGGCAGGGGTATGGCTACACCTTC.

This clonotype showed up many times. The chain combines TRBV27 with TRBJ1-1; 11 nucleotides match TRBD1. The CDR3 has 17 residues. Germline values: CDR1 MNHEY, CDR2 SMNVEV (reference sequence). V shed 5 bases, J shed 2 bases, and the junction held 10 bases outside the gene matches. CDR3 sequence: CASSPTGTGGGNTEAFF. The CDR3 DNA sequence: TGTGCCAGCAGTCCGACCGGGACAGGGGGTGGAAACACTGAAGCTTTCTTT.

The chain joins TRBV10-3 to TRBJ1-2, with no clear D. The CDR3 contains 13 residues. V was clipped by 3 bases and J by 2 bases, with 7 bases between them. From germline, CDR1 is ENHRY and CDR2 SYGVKD. As DNA, the CDR3 is TGTGCCATCAGTGAACCACCAAACTATGGCTACACCTTC. Protein sequence: CAISEPPNYGYTF.

This clonotype was detected ten times or more. The V gene is TRBV5-1, the J gene TRBJ2-7; TRBD1 or TRBD2 may be the D gene (5 bases each). V was cut by 1 base and J by 6 bases, with 8 bases left in between. Germline CDR1 reads SGHRS; CDR2 reads YFSETQ. The CDR3 sequence is 12 residues long. This CDR3 reads CASSLRGAEQYF. CDR3 in DNA: TGCGCCAGCAGCTTGAGGGGAGCCGAGCAGTACTTC.

This clonotype was observed a handful of times. This chain joins TRBV20-1 and TRBJ1-5; no definite D call. Germline V gene sequence: CDR1 DFQATT, CDR2 SNEGSKA (reference sequence). Trimming left V 6 bases short and J 0 bases short, with 9 bases between. The CDR3 loop spans 13 amino acids. The CDR3 reads CSARTDSNQPQHF. CDR3 in DNA: TGCAGTGCGAGGACTGATAGCAATCAGCCCCAGCATTTT.

Note on this clonotype: Since a much larger clone is just one base distant, this may be a read error. The rearrangement links TRBV29-1 to TRBJ1-2; D unclear. The CDR3 is 11 amino acids. Germline V gives CDR1 SQVTM, CDR2 ANQGSEA. The CDR3 DNA sequence: TGCAGCGTTGTCTGGGGTAATGGCTACAACTTC. Amino acid sequence: CSVVWGNGYNF.

This clonotype occurred many times. The rearrangement joins TRBV3-1 to TRBJ2-7; 7 positions agree with TRBD1. Germline V gene lookup returns CDR1 LGHDT and CDR2 YNNKEL (reference sequence). The CDR3 sequence is 13 residues long. J lost 1 base, V lost 4 bases, and 1 base had no gene match. The chain's CDR3 is CASSPDRSYEQYF. The CDR3 nucleotides read TGTGCCAGCAGCCCGGACAGGTCCTACGAGCAGTACTTC.

The V call is TRBV29-1, the J call TRBJ1-2; a weak D match, TRBD1 (6 bases). Trimming removed 3 bases at V and 4 bases at J, with 18 bases between. The CDR3 is 15 residues long. Germline lookup yields CDR1 SQVTM and CDR2 ANQGSEA. The CDR3 is CSVDRGQGRPYGYTF. CDR3 coding DNA: TGCAGCGTTGATCGAGGGCAGGGGCGACCCTATGGCTACACCTTC. Looking up the rest from reference TRBV29-1 and TRBJ1-2 gives the full variable domain: SAVISQKPSRDICQRGTSLTIQCQVDSQVTMMFWYRQQPGQSLTLIATANQGSEATYESGFVIDKFPISRPNLTFSTLTVSNMSPEDSSIYLCSVDRGQGRPYGYTFGSGTRLTVV.

This clonotype has just a few counts. The genes are TRBV30 and TRBJ2-7; no clear D gene. Trimming cost V 3 bases and J 5 bases, with 8 bases left between them. Germline lookup yields CDR1 GTSNPN and CDR2 SVGIG (reference sequence). The CDR3 loop spans 11 amino acids. CDR3 in amino acids: CAWSDVHEQYF. The CDR3 DNA reads as TGTGCCTGGAGCGATGTCCACGAGCAGTACTTC.

This clonotype was observed a few times. The chain carries TRBV19 and TRBJ1-6, with 7 bases lining up with TRBD1. Losses at the gene ends were 5 bases for V and 6 bases for J; bases not matched to a gene: 4. Germline CDR1 LNHDA, CDR2 SQIVND (reference sequence). The CDR3 contains 14 residues. The CDR3 nucleotides are TGTGCCAGTAGTCCCCGGGACAGTAATTCACCCCTCCACTTT. This gives the protein CASSPRDSNSPLHF.

This clonotype showed up many times. The rearrangement joins TRBV7-8 to TRBJ1-2; 7 positions match TRBD1. Losses at the gene ends were 3 bases for V and 4 bases for J; bases not matched to a gene: 11. This CDR3 contains 16 residues. Germline CDR1 is SGHVS and CDR2 is FQNEAQ. The CDR3 DNA reads as TGTGCCAGCAGCTTGGGTGTAGGGGGCGACCTCTATGGCTACACCTTC. It is translated as CASSLGVGGDLYGYTF.

This clonotype qualifies as medium-sized. The V gene is TRBV6-4, the J gene TRBJ2-2; possibly TRBD1 for D (6 bases). The V end lost 4 bases, the J end lost 3 bases, and 6 bases lay between the germline ends. This CDR3 region has 13 residues. The V gene's germline CDR1 is MRHNA and CDR2 SNTAGT. The CDR3: CASSAGDTGELFF. The CDR3 coding sequence is TGTGCCAGCAGTGCAGGGGACACCGGGGAGCTGTTTTTT.

There are a few counts of this clonotype. V gene TRBV5-4 combines with J gene TRBJ2-7, with D possibly matching TRBD2 (6 bases). The CDR3 loop spans 14 amino acids. V was pared by 4 bases and J by 0 bases, with 11 bases between. Germline V CDR1 and CDR2: SGHNT, YYREEE (reference sequence). The CDR3 region is CASSRGGTSYEQYF. The CDR3 DNA is TGTGCCAGCAGCCGTGGAGGGACCTCCTACGAGCAGTACTTC.

This clonotype was detected many times. The rearrangement uses TRBV6-4 and TRBJ1-5; D uncertain. The CDR3 is 13 amino acids. V was clipped by 5 bases and J by 0 bases, with 5 bases between them. The V gene's germline CDR1 is MRHNA and CDR2 SNTAGT. The CDR3 reads CASSPDSNQPQHF. DNA for the CDR3: TGTGCCAGCAGTCCGGATAGCAATCAGCCCCAGCATTTT.